The source of this T cell receptor (beta chain) is a study of blood T cell repertoires in COVID-19. The CDR3 is 15 amino acids. Trimming removed 6 bases at V and 10 bases at J, with 24 bases between. CDR1 is ENHRY and CDR2 is SYGVKD in the germline V gene. Authors' data handling: Amplification with reference gene primers provided the estimates of nucleated cell counts. TCRdb keeps only in-frame clones here, not all; method: immunoSEQ multiplex PCR. Clonal size and the V and J genes are those of that table, whereas D and trimming came from the DNA. The sample has about 160,000 clones; approximately 93% are singletons.

The chain uses TRBV10-3 and TRBJ1-1; weak D call: TRBD1 (6 bases). Sequencing was done on a sample of peripheral blood. The sequence was collected from an older woman with COVID-19, enrolled during active disease. In nucleotides, the CDR3 is TGTGCCATCAGACAGGGTTGGAACTTAAATAAGGGAGCTTTCTTT. Amino acids: CAIRQGWNLNKGAFF.